Listed below are T cell receptor beta chains from one sample, sequenced in a study of beta chain features in type 1 diabetes. The repertoire was sequenced with immunoSEQ multiplex PCR; TCRdb's copy has only in-frame clones and lacks some. The sample yields 40,000 to 50,000 clones, around 63% seen once. The specimen sequenced was Tregs from blood. The receptors stem from a young man with type 1 diabetes. Some clones in this sample may be carry-over from other donors' samples. CDR3s include the opening cysteine and the closing phenylalanine or tryptophan. Each record gives: J gene, V gene, D gene, clone size, CDR3 protein, CDR3 DNA. The D gene is left open where the match is weak. Clone size is given for some rows only: seen once, a few or many times, or a class if the clone is expanded.

>TRBJ2-4|TRBV28|TRBD2|.
CASSLATPVSGRLTSGPNIQYF
TGTGCCAGCAGTTTAGCAACCCCAGTAAGTGGACGGTTGACTAGCGGGCCAAACATTCAGTACTTC
>TRBJ1-1|TRBV28|.|.
CASAAPRVSGTEAFF
TGTGCCAGCGCCGCGCCACGTGTGTCGGGCACTGAAGCTTTCTTT
>TRBJ1-2|TRBV6-5|.|.
CASSYFIWGGGYTF
TGTGCCAGCAGTTACTTTATTTGGGGAGGAGGCTACACCTTC
>TRBJ1-2|TRBV10-2|TRBD1|few
CASSEPGTGGESYGYTF
TGCGCCAGCAGTGAGCCCGGGACAGGGGGCGAAAGCTATGGCTACACCTTC
>TRBJ2-3|TRBV5-6|TRBD2|few
CASSPSRSGGAADTQYF
TGTGCCAGCAGCCCCAGTCGGAGCGGGGGGGCAGCAGATACGCAGTATTTT
>TRBJ2-1|TRBV6-1|.|.
CASRVRNEQFF
TGTGCCAGCAGGGTCAGGAATGAGCAGTTCTTC
>TRBJ1-2|TRBV2|TRBD1|.
CASSGQGNGYTF
TGTGCCAGCAGTGGACAGGGGAATGGCTACACCTTC
>TRBJ1-6|TRBV19|TRBD1|few
CASGDRGISPLHF
TGTGCCAGCGGGGACAGGGGAATCTCACCCCTCCACTTT
>TRBJ1-1|TRBV5-1|TRBD1|.
CASSIGTVNTEAFF
TGCGCCAGCAGCATCGGGACAGTGAACACTGAAGCTTTCTTT
>TRBJ2-1|TRBV4-1|.|.
CASSQTDTLYNEQFF
TGCGCCAGCAGCCAAACAGATACCCTCTACAATGAGCAGTTCTTC
>TRBJ1-5|TRBV28|.|.
CASTTYSNQPQHF
TGTGCCAGCACTACCTATAGCAATCAGCCCCAGCATTTT
>TRBJ1-5|TRBV7-8|TRBD1|.
CASSLGQVNQPQHF
TGTGCCAGCAGCTTGGGACAGGTGAATCAGCCCCAGCATTTT
>TRBJ2-1|TRBV7-2|TRBD1|.
CASSPRTGESFF
TGTGCCAGCAGCCCCAGGACAGGGGAATCGTTCTTC
>TRBJ2-3|TRBV29-1|.|.
CSVDQGFTDTQYF
TGCAGCGTTGACCAGGGGTTCACAGATACGCAGTATTTT
>TRBJ2-5|TRBV6-6|TRBD2|.
CASYSGGLKETQYF
TGTGCCAGCTACAGCGGGGGACTAAAGGAGACCCAGTACTTC
>TRBJ2-5|TRBV11-3|TRBD1|.
CASRGDRDKETQYF
TGTGCCAGCAGGGGAGACAGGGACAAAGAGACCCAGTACTTC
>TRBJ1-2|TRBV27|.|.
CASSPGINYGCTF
TGTGCCAGCAGTCCCGGGATTAACTATGGCTGCACCTTC
>TRBJ1-2|TRBV15|.|.
CATSRDAGDNYGYTF
TGTGCCACCAGCAGAGATGCAGGGGACAACTATGGCTACACCTTC
>TRBJ2-2|TRBV4-1|.|.
CASSQEGLAGELFF
TGCGCCAGCAGCCAGGAGGGTTTGGCCGGGGAGCTGTTTTTT
>TRBJ1-4|TRBV5-4|TRBD1|few
CASSPDRAFSEKLFF
TGTGCCAGCAGCCCTGACAGGGCTTTTAGTGAAAAACTGTTTTTT
>TRBJ2-5|TRBV5-6|TRBD2|.
CASSLFRLAEETQYF
TGTGCCAGCAGCTTGTTCCGACTAGCGGAAGAGACCCAGTACTTC
>TRBJ1-6|TRBV6-6|.|.
CASRNIPRQNSPLHF
TGTGCCAGCAGGAACATCCCCCGACAGAATTCACCCCTCCACTTT
>TRBJ2-5|TRBV5-6|.|.
CASSTGQSFQETQYF
TGTGCCAGCAGCACCGGACAGAGCTTCCAAGAGACCCAGTACTTC
>TRBJ2-4|TRBV2|TRBD1|.
CASRPPGQEATGDKNIQYF
TGTGCCAGCAGGCCACCGGGACAGGAGGCCACGGGGGACAAAAACATTCAGTACTTC
>TRBJ2-2|TRBV5-1|.|.
CASSLSDRSNTGELFF
TGCGCCAGCAGCTTGTCTGACAGATCGAACACCGGGGAGCTGTTTTTT
>TRBJ1-6|TRBV6-1|.|.
CASSEALGQSPLHF
TGTGCCAGCAGTGAAGCGTTGGGCCAATCACCCCTCCACTTT
>TRBJ2-2|TRBV27|TRBD1|.
CASSLAGQGYTGELFF
TGTGCCAGCAGTTTAGCCGGACAGGGGTACACCGGGGAGCTGTTTTTT
>TRBJ1-2|TRBV4-1|TRBD1|.
CASSQEGGRGFYGYTF
TGCGCCAGCAGCCAAGAAGGGGGCAGGGGGTTCTATGGCTACACCTTC
>TRBJ2-1|TRBV25-1|.|.
CASSEGRGSGDEQFF
TGTGCCAGCAGTGAAGGCAGGGGTTCTGGAGATGAGCAGTTCTTC